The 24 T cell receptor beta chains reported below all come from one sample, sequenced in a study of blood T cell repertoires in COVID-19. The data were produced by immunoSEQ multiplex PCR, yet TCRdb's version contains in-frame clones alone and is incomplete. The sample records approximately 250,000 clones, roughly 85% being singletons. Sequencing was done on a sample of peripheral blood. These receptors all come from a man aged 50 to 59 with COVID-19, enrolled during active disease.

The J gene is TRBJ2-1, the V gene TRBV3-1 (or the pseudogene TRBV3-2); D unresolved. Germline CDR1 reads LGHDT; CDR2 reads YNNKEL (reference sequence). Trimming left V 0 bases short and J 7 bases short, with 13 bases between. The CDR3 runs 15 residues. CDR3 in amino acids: CASSQDLQSVNEQFF. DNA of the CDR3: TGTGCCAGCAGCCAAGATCTTCAGTCCGTAAATGAGCAGTTCTTC.

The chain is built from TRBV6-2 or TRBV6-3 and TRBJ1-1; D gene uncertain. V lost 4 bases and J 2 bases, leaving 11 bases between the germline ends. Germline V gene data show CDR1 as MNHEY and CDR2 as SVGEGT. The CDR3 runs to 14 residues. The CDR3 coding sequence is TGTGCCAGCAGTTGGTCCCAGATCAACACTGAAGCTTTCTTT. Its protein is CASSWSQINTEAFF.

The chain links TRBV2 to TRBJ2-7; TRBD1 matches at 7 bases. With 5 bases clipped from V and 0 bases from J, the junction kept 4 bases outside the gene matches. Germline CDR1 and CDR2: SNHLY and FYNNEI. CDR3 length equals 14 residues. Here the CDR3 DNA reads TGTGCCAGCAGTTGGGACAGCAGCTCCTACGAGCAGTACTTC. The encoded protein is CASSWDSSSYEQYF.

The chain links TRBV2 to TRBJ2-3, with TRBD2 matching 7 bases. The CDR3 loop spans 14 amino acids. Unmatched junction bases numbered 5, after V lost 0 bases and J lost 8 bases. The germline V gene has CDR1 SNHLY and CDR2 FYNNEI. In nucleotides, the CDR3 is TGTGCCAGCAGTGAAGCCGGGGGGACCTTTACGCAGTATTTT. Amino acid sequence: CASSEAGGTFTQYF. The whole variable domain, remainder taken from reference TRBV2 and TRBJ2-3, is EPEVTQTPSHQVTQMGQEVILRCVPISNHLYFYWYRQILGQKVEFLVSFYNNEISEKSEIFDDQFSVERPDGSNFTLKIRSTKLEDSAMYFCASSEAGGTFTQYFGPGTRLTVL.

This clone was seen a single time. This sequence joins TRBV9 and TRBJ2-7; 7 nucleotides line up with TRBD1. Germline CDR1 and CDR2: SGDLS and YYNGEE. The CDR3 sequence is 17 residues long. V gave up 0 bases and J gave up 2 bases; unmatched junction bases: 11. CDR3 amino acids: CASSVGPGTALTYEQYF. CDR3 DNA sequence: TGTGCCAGCAGCGTAGGCCCCGGGACAGCACTTACCTACGAGCAGTACTTC.

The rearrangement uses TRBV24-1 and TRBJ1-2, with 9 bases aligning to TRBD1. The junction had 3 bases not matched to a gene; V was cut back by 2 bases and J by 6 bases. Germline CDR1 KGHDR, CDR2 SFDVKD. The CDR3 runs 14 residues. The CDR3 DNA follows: TGTGCCACCAGTGATTGGGACAGGGAGCATGGCTACACCTTC. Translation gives CATSDWDREHGYTF.

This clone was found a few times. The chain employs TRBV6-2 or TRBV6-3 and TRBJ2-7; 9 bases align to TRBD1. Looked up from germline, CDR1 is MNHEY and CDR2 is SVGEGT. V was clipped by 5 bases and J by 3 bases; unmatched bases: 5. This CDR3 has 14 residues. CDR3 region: CASSLDRGIYEQYF. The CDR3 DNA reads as TGTGCCAGCAGTCTGGACAGGGGTATCTACGAGCAGTACTTC.

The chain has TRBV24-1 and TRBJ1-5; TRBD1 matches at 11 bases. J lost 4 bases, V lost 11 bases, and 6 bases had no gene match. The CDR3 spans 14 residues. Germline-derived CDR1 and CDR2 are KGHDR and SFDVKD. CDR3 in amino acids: CAIRGTGGNQPQHF. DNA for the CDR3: TGTGCCATCAGGGGGACAGGGGGTAATCAGCCCCAGCATTTT.

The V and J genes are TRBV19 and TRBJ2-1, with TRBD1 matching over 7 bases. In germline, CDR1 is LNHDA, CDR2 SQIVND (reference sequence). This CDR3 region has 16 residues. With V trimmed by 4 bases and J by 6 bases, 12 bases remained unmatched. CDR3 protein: CASSTAKDRFPNEQFF. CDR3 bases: TGTGCCAGTAGTACAGCCAAGGACAGGTTCCCCAATGAGCAGTTCTTC.

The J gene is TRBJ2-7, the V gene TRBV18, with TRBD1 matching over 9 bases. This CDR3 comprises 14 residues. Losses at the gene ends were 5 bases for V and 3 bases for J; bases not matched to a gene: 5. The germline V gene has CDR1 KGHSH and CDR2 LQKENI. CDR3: CASSAGTGNYEQYF. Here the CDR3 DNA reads TGTGCCAGCTCAGCCGGGACAGGGAACTACGAGCAGTACTTC. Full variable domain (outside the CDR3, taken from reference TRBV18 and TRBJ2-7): NAGVMQNPRHLVRRRGQEARLRCSPMKGHSHVYWYRQLPEEGLKFMVYLQKENIIDESGMPKERFSAEFPKEGPSILRIQQVVRGDSAAYFCASSAGTGNYEQYFGPGTRLTVT.

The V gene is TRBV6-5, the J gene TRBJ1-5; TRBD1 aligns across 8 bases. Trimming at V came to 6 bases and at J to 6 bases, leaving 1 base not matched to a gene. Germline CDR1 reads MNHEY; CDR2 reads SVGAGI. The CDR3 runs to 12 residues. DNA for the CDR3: TGTGCCAGCAGCCAGGGGGCTCAGCCCCAGCATTTT. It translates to CASSQGAQPQHF.

The CDR3 reads CSIRTGGGSAQYF. The CDR3 DNA follows: TGCAGCATACGGACAGGGGGGGGTTCGGCCCAGTACTTC. V and J are TRBV29-1 and TRBJ2-5; TRBD1 aligns across 10 bases. Germline V gives CDR1 SQVTM, CDR2 ANQGSEA. The V segment lost 8 bases and the J segment 9 bases; nucleotides outside the gene matches: 12. The length of the CDR3 is 13 residues.

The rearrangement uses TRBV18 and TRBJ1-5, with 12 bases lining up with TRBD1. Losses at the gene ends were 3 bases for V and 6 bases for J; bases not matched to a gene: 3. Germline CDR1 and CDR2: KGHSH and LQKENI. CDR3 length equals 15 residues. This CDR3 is CASSPGQGAGQPQHF. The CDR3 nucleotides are TGTGCCAGCTCACCGGGACAGGGGGCCGGTCAGCCCCAGCATTTT. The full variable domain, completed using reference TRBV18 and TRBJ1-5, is NAGVMQNPRHLVRRRGQEARLRCSPMKGHSHVYWYRQLPEEGLKFMVYLQKENIIDESGMPKERFSAEFPKEGPSILRIQQVVRGDSAAYFCASSPGQGAGQPQHFGDGTRLSIL.

In DNA, the CDR3 is TGTGCCAGCAGCCGGGGGGGCAGAAACACTGAAGCTTTCTTT. Translating it yields CASSRGGRNTEAFF. The chain combines TRBV3-1 (or the pseudogene TRBV3-2) with TRBJ1-1, with D tentatively TRBD1 (6 bases). The CDR3 has 14 residues. Germline lookup yields CDR1 LGHDT and CDR2 YNNKEL (reference sequence). Between the trimmed V and J ends, which lost 4 bases and 2 bases, there was a span of 11 bases.

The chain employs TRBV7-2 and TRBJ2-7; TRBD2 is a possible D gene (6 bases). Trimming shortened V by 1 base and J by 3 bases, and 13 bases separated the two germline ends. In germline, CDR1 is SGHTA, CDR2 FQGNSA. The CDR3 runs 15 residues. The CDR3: CASSLDRVGGYEQYF. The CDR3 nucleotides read TGTGCCAGCAGCTTAGATAGAGTGGGGGGCTACGAGCAGTACTTC.

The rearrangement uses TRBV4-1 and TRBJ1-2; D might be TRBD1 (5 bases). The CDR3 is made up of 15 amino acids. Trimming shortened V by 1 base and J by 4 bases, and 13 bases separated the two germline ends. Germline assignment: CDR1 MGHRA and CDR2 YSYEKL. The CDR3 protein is CASSQGGTLGYGYTF. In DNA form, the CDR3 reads TGCGCCAGCAGCCAAGGCGGGACCCTTGGCTATGGCTACACCTTC.

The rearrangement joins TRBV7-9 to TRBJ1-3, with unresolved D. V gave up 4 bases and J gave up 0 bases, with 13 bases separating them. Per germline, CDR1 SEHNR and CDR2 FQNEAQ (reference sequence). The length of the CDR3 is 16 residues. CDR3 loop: CASSSAVFSSGNTIYF. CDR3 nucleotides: TGTGCCAGCAGCTCCGCAGTGTTTTCCTCTGGAAACACCATATATTTT. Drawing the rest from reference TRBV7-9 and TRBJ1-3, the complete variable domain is DTGVSQNPRHKITKRGQNVTFRCDPISEHNRLYWYRQTLGQGPEFLTYFQNEAQLEKSRLLSDRFSAERPKGSFSTLEIQRTEQGDSAMYLCASSSAVFSSGNTIYFGEGSWLTVV.

CDR3 nucleotides: TGTGCCAGCAGTGATCGGGGGGCAAGGTACAATGAGCAGTTCTTC. Amino acids: CASSDRGARYNEQFF. V and J are TRBV25-1 and TRBJ2-1, with D possibly matching TRBD2 (7 bases). The germline V gene has CDR1 MGHDK and CDR2 SYGVNS. CDR3 length: 15 amino acids. V was cut by 3 bases and J by 4 bases, with 13 bases left in between.

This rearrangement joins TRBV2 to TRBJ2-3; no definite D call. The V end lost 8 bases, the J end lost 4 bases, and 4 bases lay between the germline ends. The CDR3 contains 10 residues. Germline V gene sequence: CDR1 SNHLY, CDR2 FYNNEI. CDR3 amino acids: CASRADTQYF. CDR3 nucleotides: TGTGCCAGCCGGGCAGATACGCAGTATTTT.

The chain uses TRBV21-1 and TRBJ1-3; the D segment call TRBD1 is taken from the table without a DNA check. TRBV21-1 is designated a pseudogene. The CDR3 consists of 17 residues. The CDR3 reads CASSKERDRVTGNTIYF. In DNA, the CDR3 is TGTGCCAGCAGCAAAGAACGCGACAGGGTTACTGGAAACACCATATATTTT.

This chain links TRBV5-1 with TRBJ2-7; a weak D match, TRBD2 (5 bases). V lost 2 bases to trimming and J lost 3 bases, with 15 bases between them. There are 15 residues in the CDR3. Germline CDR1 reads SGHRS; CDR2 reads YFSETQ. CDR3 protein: CASSFLGSSDYEQYF. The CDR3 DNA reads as TGCGCCAGCAGCTTCTTGGGGAGTTCGGACTACGAGCAGTACTTC. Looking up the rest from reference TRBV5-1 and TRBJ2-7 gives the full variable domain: KAGVTQTPRYLIKTRGQQVTLSCSPISGHRSVSWYQQTPGQGLQFLFEYFSETQRNKGNFPGRFSGRQFSNSRSEMNVSTLELGDSALYLCASSFLGSSDYEQYFGPGTRLTVT.

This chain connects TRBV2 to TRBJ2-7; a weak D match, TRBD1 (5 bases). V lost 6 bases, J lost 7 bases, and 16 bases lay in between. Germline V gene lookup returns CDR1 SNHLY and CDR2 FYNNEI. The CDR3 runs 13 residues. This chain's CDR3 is CASSFTRDGEQYF. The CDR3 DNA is TGTGCCAGCAGCTTCACCAGGGATGGGGAGCAGTACTTC.

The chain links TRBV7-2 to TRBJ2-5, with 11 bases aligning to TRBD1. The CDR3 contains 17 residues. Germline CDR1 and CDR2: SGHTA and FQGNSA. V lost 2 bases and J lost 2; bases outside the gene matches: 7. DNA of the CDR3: TGTGCCAGCAGCTTAAGAGGGACAGGGGGGGGACAAGAGACCCAGTACTTC. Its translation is CASSLRGTGGGQETQYF.

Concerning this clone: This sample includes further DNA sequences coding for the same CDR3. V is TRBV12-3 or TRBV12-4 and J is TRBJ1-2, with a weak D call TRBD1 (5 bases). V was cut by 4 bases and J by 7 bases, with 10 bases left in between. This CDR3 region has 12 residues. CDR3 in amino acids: CASSSPQGGYTF. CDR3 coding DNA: TGTGCCAGCAGTTCCCCGCAGGGTGGCTACACCTTC.